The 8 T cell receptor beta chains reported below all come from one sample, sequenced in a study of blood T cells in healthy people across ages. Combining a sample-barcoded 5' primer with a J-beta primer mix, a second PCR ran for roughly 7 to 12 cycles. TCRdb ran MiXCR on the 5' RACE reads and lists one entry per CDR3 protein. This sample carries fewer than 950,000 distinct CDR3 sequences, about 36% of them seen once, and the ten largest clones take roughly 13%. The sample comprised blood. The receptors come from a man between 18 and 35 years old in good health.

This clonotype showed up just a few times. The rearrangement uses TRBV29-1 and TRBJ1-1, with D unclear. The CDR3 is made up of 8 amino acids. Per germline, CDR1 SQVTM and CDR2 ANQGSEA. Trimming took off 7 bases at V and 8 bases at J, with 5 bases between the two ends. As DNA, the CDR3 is TGCAGCGCCCGGGAAGCTTTCTTT. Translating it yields CSAREAFF.

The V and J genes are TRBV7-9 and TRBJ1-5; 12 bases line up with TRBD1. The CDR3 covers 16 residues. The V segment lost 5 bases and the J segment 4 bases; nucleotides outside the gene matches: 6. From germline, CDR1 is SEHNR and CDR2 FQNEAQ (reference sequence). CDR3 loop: CASSDGTGGRNQPQHF. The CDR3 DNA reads TGTGCCAGCAGCGACGGGACAGGGGGCCGGAATCAGCCCCAGCATTTT.

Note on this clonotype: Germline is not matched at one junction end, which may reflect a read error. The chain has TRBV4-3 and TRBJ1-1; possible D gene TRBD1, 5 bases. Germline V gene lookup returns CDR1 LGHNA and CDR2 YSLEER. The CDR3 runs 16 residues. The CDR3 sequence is CASGQNLGTVNTEAFF. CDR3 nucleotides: TGCGCCAGCGGCCAAAACCTAGGGACGGTGAACACTGAAGCTTTCTTT.

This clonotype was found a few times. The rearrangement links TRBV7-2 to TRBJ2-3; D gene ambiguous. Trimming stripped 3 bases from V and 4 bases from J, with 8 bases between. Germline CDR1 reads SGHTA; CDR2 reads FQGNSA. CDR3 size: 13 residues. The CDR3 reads CASSFYKADTQYF. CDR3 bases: TGTGCCAGCAGCTTTTATAAGGCAGATACGCAGTATTTT.

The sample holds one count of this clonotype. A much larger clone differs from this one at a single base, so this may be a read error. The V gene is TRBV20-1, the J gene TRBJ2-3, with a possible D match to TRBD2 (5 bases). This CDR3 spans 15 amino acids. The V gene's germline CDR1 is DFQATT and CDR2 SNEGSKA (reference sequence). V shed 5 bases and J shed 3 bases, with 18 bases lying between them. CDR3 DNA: TGCAGTGCTGGTCCCCTAGCTAACCCTACAGATACGCAGTATTTT. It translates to CSAGPLANPTDTQYF.

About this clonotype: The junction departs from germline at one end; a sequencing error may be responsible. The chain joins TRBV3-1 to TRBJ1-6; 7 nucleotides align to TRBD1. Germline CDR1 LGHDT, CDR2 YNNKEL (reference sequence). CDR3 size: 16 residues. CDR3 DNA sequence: TGTGCCAGCAGCCGTTCCGTGGACAGGCGGAATTCACCCCCCCACTTT. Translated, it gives CASSRSVDRRNSPPHF.

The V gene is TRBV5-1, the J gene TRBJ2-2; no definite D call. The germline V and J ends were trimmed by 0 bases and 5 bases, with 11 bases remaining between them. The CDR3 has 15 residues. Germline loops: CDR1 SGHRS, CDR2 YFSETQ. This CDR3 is CASSLDGRSTGELFF. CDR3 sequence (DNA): TGCGCCAGCAGCTTGGACGGCAGGAGTACCGGGGAGCTGTTTTTT.

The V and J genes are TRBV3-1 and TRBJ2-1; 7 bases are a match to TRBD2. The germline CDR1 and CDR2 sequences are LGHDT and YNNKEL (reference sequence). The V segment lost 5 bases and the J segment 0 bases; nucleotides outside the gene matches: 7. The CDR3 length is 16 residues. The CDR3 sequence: CASSGGRVSSYNEQFF. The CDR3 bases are TGTGCCAGCAGCGGGGGGAGGGTTAGCTCCTACAATGAGCAGTTCTTC.